This T cell receptor (beta chain) was recorded in a study of shared clonotypes between healthy human individuals. Study results and limitations: Blood alone was sampled, and tissue repertoires likely differ.

Sorted-subset replicate PCRs used 200 ng of genomic DNA. This amount corresponded to tens of thousands of T cell genomes. Assay used: immunoSEQ multiplex PCR; TCRdb lists only in-frame clones, some missing. The table lists about 2,200,000 clones, 85% to 95% of them singletons. With respect to this clone: The target antigen is unknown.

It was CD45RO-negative cells, positively selected for CCR7, that made up naive CD8 cells, with terminally differentiated effector memory CD45RA+ cells excluded. Sequencing input: naive CD8+ T cells from PBMCs. This clonotype was sampled from a man aged 18 to 29 in good health. Some clones in this sample may be carry-over from other donors' samples.

CDR3: CASSPGYNQPQHF. For the CDR3, the DNA is TGTGCCAGCAGTCCAGGTTACAATCAGCCCCAGCATTTT. The chain couples TRBV27 to TRBJ1-5; unclear D gene. With 5 bases removed from V and 3 bases from J, the gap between germline ends came to 8 bases. The germline CDR1 and CDR2 sequences are MNHEY and SMNVEV (reference sequence). The CDR3 has 13 residues.